This section outlines one T cell receptor (beta chain) sequence together with its context. Per germline, CDR1 SGHDT and CDR2 YYEEEE. The CDR3 totals 13 residues. Trimming took off 2 bases at V and 0 bases at J, with 5 bases between the two ends. TCRdb recomputed calls from the RT-PCR reads with MiXCR, one row per CDR3 protein. The table has around 700,000 distinct CDR3 sequences, approximately 14% seen once. The sample taken for sequencing was memory CD4+ T cells from blood. This clonotype was obtained from a female donor in good health, serving as a healthy control. The chain is built from TRBV5-6 and TRBJ2-5; D remains ambiguous. Here the CDR3 DNA reads TGTGCCAGCAGCTTTTGGTACCAAGAGACCCAGTACTTC. Translation gives CASSFWYQETQYF.